These T cell receptor beta chains were read from a single sample in a study of cytomegalovirus exposure and HLA in healthy donors. Using immunoSEQ multiplex PCR, the repertoire was profiled, and TCRdb retains in-frame clones only, with some absent. In all, the sample yields more than 95,000 clones. Sequences were obtained from PBMCs. These receptor sequences come from a young man in good health and CMV-seronegative. CDR3s include the opening cysteine and the closing phenylalanine or tryptophan. D genes are given only for firm matches.

TRBD2 TRBJ2-3 TRBV2 CASSESQAGGADTQYF TGTGCCAGCAGTGAAAGCCAAGCGGGAGGGGCAGATACGCAGTATTTT
TRBD1 TRBJ1-5 TRBV10-3 CAISPTRTGENQPQHF TGTGCCATCAGTCCTACCCGGACAGGGGAAAATCAGCCCCAGCATTTT
TRBD1 TRBJ1-5 TRBV7-2 CASSQGVGGDQPQHF TGTGCCAGCAGCCAGGGGGTGGGGGGCGATCAGCCCCAGCATTTT
TRBD1 TRBJ1-4 TRBV5-1 CASSLVGQPNEKLFF TGCGCCAGCAGCTTGGTGGGACAGCCTAATGAAAAACTGTTTTTT
TRBD2 TRBJ2-3 TRBV2 CASSKLAGTDTQYF TGTGCCAGCAGTAAACTAGCGGGCACAGATACGCAGTATTTT
. TRBJ2-7 TRBV4-3 CASSQPRIRQSKSYEQYF TGCGCCAGCAGCCAACCTAGGATCAGACAGTCTAAGTCCTACGAGCAGTACTTC
TRBD1 TRBJ1-2 TRBV27 CASSRGQGALGYTF TGTGCCAGCAGTCGGGGACAGGGGGCGCTTGGCTACACCTTC
TRBD2 TRBJ2-7 TRBV19 CASSILAGPIYEQYF TGTGCCAGTAGTATACTAGCGGGTCCTATATACGAGCAGTACTTC
TRBD1 TRBJ2-7 TRBV29-1 CSVETGQGVSEQYF TGCAGCGTTGAAACCGGACAGGGGGTTTCCGAGCAGTACTTC
TRBD2 TRBJ2-5 TRBV4-3 CASSQDRPTGGRVETQYF TGCGCCAGCAGCCAAGATCGGCCCACGGGGGGGCGAGTCGAGACCCAGTACTTC
TRBD2 TRBJ2-1 TRBV7-2 CASSRLAGGNNEQFF TGTGCCAGCAGCCGACTAGCGGGAGGGAACAATGAGCAGTTCTTC
TRBD1 TRBJ2-7 TRBV7-3 CASSLGGQGHEQYF TGTGCCAGCAGCTTAGGGGGACAGGGCCACGAGCAGTACTTC
TRBD1 TRBJ2-7 TRBV5-6 CASSFWTGDYEQYF TGTGCCAGCAGCTTCTGGACAGGGGACTACGAGCAGTACTTC
. TRBJ2-5 TRBV18 CASSPSYQETQYF TGTGCCAGCTCACCGTCGTACCAAGAGACCCAGTACTTC
TRBD1 TRBJ2-1 TRBV6-4 CASSDSVQGADEQFF TGTGCCAGCAGTGACTCGGTACAGGGGGCGGATGAGCAGTTCTTC
. TRBJ1-1 TRBV29-1 CSVRGKGNTEAFF TGCAGCGTCCGAGGGAAGGGCAACACTGAAGCTTTCTTT
TRBD1 TRBJ1-4 TRBV30 CAWNRGGGEKLFF TGTGCCTGGAACAGGGGCGGTGGTGAAAAACTGTTTTTT
. TRBJ1-1 TRBV30 CAWSAADRLNTEAFF TGTGCCTGGAGTGCGGCCGACAGGCTCAACACTGAAGCTTTCTTT
TRBD1 TRBJ2-7 TRBV5-1 CASSTGTATSYEQYF TGCGCCAGCAGCACCGGGACAGCGACATCCTACGAGCAGTACTTC
. TRBJ2-1 TRBV30 CAWSVTGAGYNEQFF TGTGCCTGGAGTGTAACGGGAGCGGGCTACAATGAGCAGTTCTTC
TRBD2 TRBJ2-3 TRBV5-4 CAIPGTSGRGDTQYF TGTGCCATCCCTGGCACTAGCGGGAGGGGAGATACGCAGTATTTT
TRBD1 TRBJ2-1 TRBV6-5 CASSYSPRDRGQFF TGTGCCAGCAGTTATTCTCCCCGGGACAGGGGGCAGTTCTTC
TRBD1 TRBJ2-1 TRBV6-5 CASRRQGSYNEQFF TGTGCCAGCAGAAGACAGGGGTCCTACAATGAGCAGTTCTTC
. TRBJ1-2 TRBV19 CASSIAGFGDGYTF TGTGCCAGTAGTATTGCGGGTTTCGGGGATGGCTACACCTTC
. TRBJ1-5 TRBV19 CASSIETSGGTQPQHF TGTGCCAGTAGTATAGAGACGTCGGGCGGGACTCAGCCCCAGCATTTT
. TRBJ1-6 TRBV7-9 CASSLGSRPLHF TGTGCCAGCAGCTTAGGATCCCGGCCCCTCCACTTT
. TRBJ2-3 TRBV18 CASSRNRVQEDTQYF TGTGCCAGCTCACGGAACAGGGTACAAGAGGATACGCAGTATTTT
TRBD1 TRBJ1-3 TRBV27 CASSLKGQDSGNTIYF TGTGCCAGCAGTCTTAAGGGACAGGACTCTGGAAACACCATATATTTT
. TRBJ1-1 TRBV7-9 CASSRVGGNTEAFF TGTGCCAGCAGCCGAGTGGGGGGGAACACTGAAGCTTTCTTT
. TRBJ1-1 TRBV6-4 CASSWTPNTEAFF TGTGCCAGCAGTTGGACACCTAACACTGAAGCTTTCTTT
TRBD1 TRBJ2-5 TRBV7-3 CASSETGGAETQYF TGTGCCAGCAGCGAAACAGGGGGCGCAGAGACCCAGTACTTC
TRBD1 TRBJ2-7 TRBV7-8 CASSLGTGYYEQYF TGTGCCAGCAGCTTAGGGACAGGGTACTACGAGCAGTACTTC
. TRBJ1-1 TRBV12-5 CASGLAPKGRADTEAFF TGTGCTAGTGGTTTGGCACCCAAGGGCAGGGCGGACACTGAAGCTTTCTTT
. TRBJ2-1 TRBV9 CASSGSFGNEQFF TGTGCCAGCAGCGGTAGCTTTGGGAATGAGCAGTTCTTC
TRBD2 TRBJ2-5 TRBV19 CASSRTGTGGETQYF TGTGCCAGTAGTAGGACCGGGACGGGGGGGGAGACCCAGTACTTC
TRBD2 TRBJ2-5 TRBV29-1 CSVEPTSVVGTQYF TGCAGCGTTGAACCGACTAGCGTCGTTGGGACCCAGTACTTC
TRBD2 TRBJ2-1 TRBV7-3 CASSKRDRNEQFF TGTGCCAGCAGCAAGCGGGACCGCAATGAGCAGTTCTTC
. TRBJ1-1 TRBV19 CASKPRNVNTEAFF TGTGCCAGTAAACCCAGGAACGTGAACACTGAAGCTTTCTTT
TRBD1 TRBJ2-3 TRBV28 CASSSFLPRGRGVTDTQYF TGTGCCAGCAGTTCATTCCTCCCCAGGGGGCGAGGGGTCACAGATACGCAGTATTTT
TRBD1 TRBJ2-1 TRBV5-4 CASSSDRAGYNEQFF TGTGCCAGCAGCTCGGACAGGGCAGGGTACAATGAGCAGTTCTTC
. TRBJ2-2 TRBV30 CAWSPGQNTGELFF TGTGCCTGGAGCCCTGGACAGAACACCGGGGAGCTGTTTTTT
. TRBJ1-1 TRBV2 CASSVLTHFAFF TGTGCCAGCAGTGTGTTAACCCACTTTGCTTTCTTT
. TRBJ2-6 TRBV6-1 CASSESGANVLTF TGTGCCAGCAGTGAATCAGGGGCCAACGTCCTGACTTTC
TRBD2 TRBJ2-3 TRBV29-1 CSVTGTSGSTDTQYF TGCAGCGTGACCGGGACTAGCGGAAGCACAGATACGCAGTATTTT
. TRBJ2-3 TRBV4-2 CASSQGLGGPDTQYF TGTGCCAGCAGCCAAGGGCTGGGGGGGCCAGATACGCAGTATTTT
. TRBJ2-7 TRBV30 CAWSVYRVSYEQYF TGTGCCTGGAGTGTATACAGGGTCTCCTACGAGCAGTACTTC
TRBD1 TRBJ1-2 TRBV5-1 CASSLTGEIGYGYTF TGCGCCAGCAGCTTAACAGGGGAGATTGGGTATGGCTACACCTTC
. TRBJ2-3 TRBV11-2 CASSSLTDTQYF TGTGCCAGCAGCTCCCTCACTGATACGCAGTATTTT
TRBD1 TRBJ1-1 TRBV6-1 CASYLRDRGAEAFF TGTGCCTCCTACCTGAGGGACAGGGGGGCTGAAGCTTTCTTT
TRBD2 TRBJ2-7 TRBV19 CASSIGARGGDYEQYF TGTGCCAGTAGTATAGGGGCCCGGGGAGGGGACTACGAGCAGTACTTC
. TRBJ2-1 TRBV28 CASSWAATMAMGQFF TGTGCCAGCAGCTGGGCCGCGACTATGGCTATGGGGCAGTTCTTC
. TRBJ2-2 TRBV10-3 CAIRVAEGEAGELFF TGTGCCATCAGAGTCGCGGAAGGGGAGGCCGGGGAGCTGTTTTTT
. TRBJ1-2 TRBV7-2 CASSLTGMDYGYTF TGTGCCAGCAGCTTAACAGGGATGGACTATGGCTACACCTTC
TRBD2 TRBJ2-1 TRBV5-4 CASSLPGGSLMGGQFF TGTGCCAGCAGCTTACCGGGAGGTTCTCTTATGGGGGGGCAGTTCTTC
TRBD1 TRBJ2-7 TRBV6-1 CAIESGQGFDEQYF TGTGCCATCGAAAGCGGACAGGGCTTTGACGAGCAGTACTTC
. TRBJ2-3 TRBV5-6 CASSGPGLIFTDTQYF TGTGCCAGCAGCGGTCCGGGACTGATTTTCACAGATACGCAGTATTTT
TRBD1 TRBJ2-2 TRBV2 CASMGAGTGRSGELFF TGTGCCAGCATGGGGGCAGGGACAGGCCGCTCCGGGGAGCTGTTTTTT
TRBD1 TRBJ2-4 TRBV30 CAWRDRDIQYF TGTGCCTGGAGAGACAGGGACATTCAGTACTTC
TRBD2 TRBJ2-7 TRBV6-1 CASRVAGGPYEQYF TGTGCCAGCCGGGTGGCGGGAGGGCCGTACGAGCAGTACTTC
TRBD2 TRBJ2-1 TRBV9 CASSVGPIREATYNEQFF TGTGCCAGCAGCGTAGGTCCTATACGGGAGGCAACCTACAATGAGCAGTTCTTC